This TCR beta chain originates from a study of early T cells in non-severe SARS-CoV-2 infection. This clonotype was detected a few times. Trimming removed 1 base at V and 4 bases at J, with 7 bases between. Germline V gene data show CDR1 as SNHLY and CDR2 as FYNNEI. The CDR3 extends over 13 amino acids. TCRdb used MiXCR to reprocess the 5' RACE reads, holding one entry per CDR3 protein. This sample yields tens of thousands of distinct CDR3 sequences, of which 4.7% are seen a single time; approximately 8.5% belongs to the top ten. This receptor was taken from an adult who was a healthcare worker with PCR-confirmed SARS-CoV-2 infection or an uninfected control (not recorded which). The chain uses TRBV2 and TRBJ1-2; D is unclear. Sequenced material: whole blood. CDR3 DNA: TGTGCCAGCAGTGAAGAACAGTTCTATGGCTACACCTTC. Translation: CASSEEQFYGYTF.